This T cell receptor (beta chain) was retrieved from a study of blood T cell repertoires in COVID-19 (dated by TCRdb to 2020 to 2021). Study-level background: Samples covering the acute and convalescent phases of COVID-19 were provided by collaborators in the United States, Italy and Spain. The dataset comprised deeply sampled blood TCRbeta repertoires from subjects exposed to, actively infected with, or recovered from COVID-19. The material from the prospective study consisted of cDNA or gDNA derived from T cells, B-cell-depleted T cells, or PBMCs. Sample metadata almost always included a de-identified subject ID, COVID-19 status, age in years and sex. Where HLA class I and class II types were available, the types were taken from metadata supplied by the sample provider, not from assay-based typing. The samples were drawn from the first 160 participants of the ongoing ImmuneRACE study and from some 1,300 subjects provided by 6 global collaborators. The repertoires were released in a freely available public database meant as a resource for research on the immune response to SARS-CoV-2.

Paper-wide results and their limitations: How much clinical and demographic metadata was included differed by source and by participant, and the metadata was provided uncurated.

The collaborating institutions used their own protocols to collect whole blood in K2EDTA tubes. Collaborator samples were shipped for TCRbeta analysis as frozen whole blood, isolated PBMCs, or DNA extracted from either sample type. The immunoSEQ Assay, a bias-controlled multiplex PCR, was used to amplify TCRbeta CDR3 regions from genomic DNA. Per the source publication's procedure: The number of nucleated cells in each sample was estimated from the amplification of reference gene primers within the assay. Sequence reads were collapsed and filtered to measure the absolute abundance of every unique TCRbeta CDR3 rearrangement. For each sample, productive Simpson clonality was calculated as the square root of Simpson's diversity index across productive rearrangements. Imported from immuneACCESS, the table was reduced by TCRdb to in-frame sequences with V and J called. These copies leave out some clones; in studies compared against another copy, an unresolved V gene accounts for under half, and the cause of the remainder is not known. V and J calls and clone size follow that table, whereas D and trimming were derived from the DNA. In this sample the table shows around 150,000 clones, about four fifths of which occur a single time. Together, the top ten hold 3.7% of the sample.

The CDR3 sequence holds 12 residues, the cysteine and phenylalanine included. This entry keeps only the CDR3 DNA: 36 bases, framed from base 1. Ends trimmed: V by 6 bases, J by 6 bases; bases unmatched to a gene: 5. The germline V gene encodes CDR1 MNHEY and CDR2 SVGAGI. To note about this clone: Its binding antigen is unknown. No per-base quality is available; no much larger clone lies one base away.

Sequenced input: peripheral blood. The V and J genes are TRBV6-5 and TRBJ2-7, and 7 junctional nucleotides match TRBD1. The receptor was derived from an elderly woman with acute or convalescent COVID-19. The CDR3 reads CASRSTGAEQYF. The DNA reads TGTGCCAGCAGAAGCACAGGGGCCGAGCAGTACTTC.